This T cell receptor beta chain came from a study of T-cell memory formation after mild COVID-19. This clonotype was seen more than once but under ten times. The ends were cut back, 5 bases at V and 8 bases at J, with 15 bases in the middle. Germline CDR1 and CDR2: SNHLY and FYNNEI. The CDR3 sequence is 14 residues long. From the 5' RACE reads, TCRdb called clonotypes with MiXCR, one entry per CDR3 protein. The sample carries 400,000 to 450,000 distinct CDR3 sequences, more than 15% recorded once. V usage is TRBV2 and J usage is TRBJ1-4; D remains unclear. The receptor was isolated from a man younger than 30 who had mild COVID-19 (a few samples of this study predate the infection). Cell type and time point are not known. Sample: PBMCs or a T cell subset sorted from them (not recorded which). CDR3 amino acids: CASSLGSPQEKLFF. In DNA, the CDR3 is TGTGCCAGCAGTCTAGGGTCGCCCCAGGAAAAACTGTTTTTT.